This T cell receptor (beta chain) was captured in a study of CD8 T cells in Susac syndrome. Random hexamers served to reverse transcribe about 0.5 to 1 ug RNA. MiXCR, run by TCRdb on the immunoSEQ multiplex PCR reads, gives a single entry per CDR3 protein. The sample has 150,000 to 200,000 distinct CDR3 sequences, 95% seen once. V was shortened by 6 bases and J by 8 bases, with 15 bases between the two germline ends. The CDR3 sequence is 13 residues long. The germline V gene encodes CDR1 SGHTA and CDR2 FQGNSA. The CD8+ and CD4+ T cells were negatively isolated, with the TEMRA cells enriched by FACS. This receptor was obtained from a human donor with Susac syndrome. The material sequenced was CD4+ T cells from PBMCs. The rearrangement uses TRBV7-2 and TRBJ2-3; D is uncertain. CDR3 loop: CASSSQALGTQYF. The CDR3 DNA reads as TGTGCCAGCAGTTCCCAAGCGTTGGGTACGCAGTATTTT.